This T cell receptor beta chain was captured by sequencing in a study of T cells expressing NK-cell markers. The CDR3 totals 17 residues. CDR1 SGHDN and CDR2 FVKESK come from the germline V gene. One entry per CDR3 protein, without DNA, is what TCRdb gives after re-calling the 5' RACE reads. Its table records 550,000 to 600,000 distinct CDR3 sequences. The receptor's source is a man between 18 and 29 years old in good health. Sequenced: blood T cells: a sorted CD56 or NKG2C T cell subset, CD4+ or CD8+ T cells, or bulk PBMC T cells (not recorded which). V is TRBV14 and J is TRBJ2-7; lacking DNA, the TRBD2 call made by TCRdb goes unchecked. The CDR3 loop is CASSQEGGLARVDEQYF.